The 30 T cell receptor beta chains listed next were all sequenced from one sample in a study of identical twins (dated by TCRdb to about 2016). The library was obtained by 5' RACE. Reads for this sample came from an Illumina HiSeq 2000. The raw public data were reprocessed by TCRdb itself: fastp quality trimming at Q25, MiXCR clonotype calling, in-frame beta chains only. When rows share a CDR3 protein, they turn into one entry using the most common DNA and genes. For this sample there are around 1.7 million distinct CDR3 sequences; less than 35% appear just once. The ten biggest clones cover about 0.27% of the sample. The sequencing input was cord blood. The receptors here all came from a newborn girl in good health.

J is TRBJ2-7 and V is TRBV15; D is undetermined. The CDR3 is made up of 13 amino acids. V was trimmed by 5 bases and J by 3 bases, leaving 11 bases between them. Germline loops: CDR1 LNHNV, CDR2 YYDKDF (reference sequence). This CDR3 reads CATSWALYYEQYF. The CDR3 DNA sequence: TGTGCCACCAGCTGGGCCCTTTACTACGAGCAGTACTTC.

The J gene is TRBJ2-7, the V gene TRBV5-4; perhaps TRBD1 as D (5 bases). V lost 4 bases to trimming and J lost 7 bases, with 12 bases between them. Per the germline V gene, CDR1 is SGHNT and CDR2 is YYREEE (reference sequence). The CDR3 runs to 12 residues. The CDR3 sequence: CASSARPGEQYF. CDR3 coding DNA: TGTGCCAGCAGCGCCCGACCAGGGGAGCAGTACTTC.

This clonotype was found a few times. The CDR3 nucleotides are TGTGCCACCAGTGATTTGGAGACAGGGACCAACTACAATGAGCAGTTCTTC. It translates to CATSDLETGTNYNEQFF. The rearrangement joins TRBV24-1 to TRBJ2-1, with 7 bases lining up with TRBD1. The CDR3 loop spans 17 amino acids. Germline-derived CDR1 and CDR2 are KGHDR and SFDVKD. Trimming removed 0 bases from V and 3 bases from J; junction bases left unmatched: 7.

For this clonotype: Mismatch with germline at one junction end may stem from a read error. In nucleotides, the CDR3 is TGCAGTGCTAGAGAGAGGGACCGACCAGCTAGCACAGATATGCAGTATTTT. Its translation: CSARERDRPASTDMQYF. The chain employs TRBV20-1 and TRBJ2-3; D assignment may be TRBD1 or TRBD2 (5 bases each). Per the germline V gene, CDR1 is DFQATT and CDR2 is SNEGSKA (reference sequence). This CDR3 is 17 amino acids long.

The chain links TRBV28 to TRBJ2-1, with a weak D call TRBD2 (6 bases). V lost 3 bases and J lost 2, with 11 bases in between. CDR1 and CDR2 from the germline V gene are MDHEN and SYDVKM. This CDR3 has 15 amino acids. CDR3 coding DNA: TGTGCCAGCAGTTTTAGACTAGGCCCCTACAATGAGCAGTTCTTC. This codes for CASSFRLGPYNEQFF.

J is TRBJ2-3 and V is TRBV4-1; tentative D call: TRBD1 (6 bases). This CDR3 contains 15 residues. Per the germline V gene, CDR1 is MGHRA and CDR2 is YSYEKL. Trimming cost V 1 base and J 0 bases, with 8 bases left between them. In nucleotides, the CDR3 is TGCGCCAGCAGCCAAGTCGGACAGAGCACAGATACGCAGTATTTT. This codes for CASSQVGQSTDTQYF.

Points on this clonotype: This is likely a read error, given that the CDR3 carries no conserved phenylalanine or tryptophan at its end. The chain recombines TRBV5-1 with TRBJ2-4, with 8 bases matching TRBD1. The end of the DNA is better explained by TRBJ2-7, so the J call may be wrong. The CDR3 covers 15 residues. Germline V gene lookup returns CDR1 SGHRS and CDR2 YFSETQ. This CDR3 reads CASSAWTGTTYEQYL. In nucleotides, the CDR3 is TGCGCCAGCAGCGCTTGGACAGGGACGACCTACGAGCAGTACTTA.

The V call is TRBV30, the J call TRBJ2-1; the match to TRBD2 covers 7 bases. The CDR3 loop spans 14 amino acids. J was trimmed by 2 bases and V by 3 bases; bases with no gene match: 4. Germline CDR1 GTSNPN, CDR2 SVGIG (reference sequence). In DNA form, the CDR3 reads TGTGCCTGGAGGTGGGGGGGAACCTACAATGAGCAGTTCTTC. Its protein product is CAWRWGGTYNEQFF.

This clonotype was recorded a few times. This chain connects TRBV4-1 to TRBJ1-6; TRBD1 matches at 7 bases. J gave up 6 bases and V 0 bases, and 5 bases lay outside the gene matches. CDR1 is MGHRA, CDR2 YSYEKL, per germline. The CDR3 has 16 amino acids. The CDR3 DNA is TGCGCCAGCAGCCAAGAAGGTTCAGGGGGTAATTCACCCCTCCACTTT. Residues: CASSQEGSGGNSPLHF.

This chain joins TRBV7-9 and TRBJ2-7; 10 bases align to TRBD2. V trimming: 1 base; J trimming: 7 bases; junction bases outside the gene matches: 7. Germline values: CDR1 SEHNR, CDR2 FQNEAQ (reference sequence). This CDR3 has 15 amino acids. The CDR3 DNA reads as TGTGCCAGCAGCTTAGTACTAGCGGGGAGGGTTGAGCAGTACTTC. This sequence encodes CASSLVLAGRVEQYF.

The V call is TRBV5-1, the J call TRBJ2-3; tentatively, D is TRBD1 (5 bases). The CDR3 totals 17 residues. V was pared by 0 bases and J by 3 bases, with 17 bases between. Per the germline V gene, CDR1 is SGHRS and CDR2 is YFSETQ. CDR3 in DNA: TGCGCCAGCAGCTTGGGAGTGGACATCCCTGGAACAGATACGCAGTATTTT. Translating it yields CASSLGVDIPGTDTQYF. The full variable domain, rest sourced from reference TRBV5-1 and TRBJ2-3, is KAGVTQTPRYLIKTRGQQVTLSCSPISGHRSVSWYQQTPGQGLQFLFEYFSETQRNKGNFPGRFSGRQFSNSRSEMNVSTLELGDSALYLCASSLGVDIPGTDTQYFGPGTRLTVL.

This clonotype was detected only a few times. This chain connects TRBV20-1 to TRBJ1-5; D might be TRBD1 (5 bases). The length of the CDR3 is 14 residues. CDR1 and CDR2 (germline): DFQATT, SNEGSKA (reference sequence). Trimming took 3 bases from V and 7 from J, leaving 16 bases between them. The CDR3 loop reads CSASLVGTSQPQHF. The CDR3 DNA follows: TGCAGTGCTAGTCTCGTGGGGACCTCACAGCCCCAGCATTTT.

This rearrangement joins TRBV24-1 to TRBJ2-3; 12 bases match TRBD2. With V trimmed by 1 base and J by 2 bases, 3 bases remained unmatched. The CDR3 has 17 residues. The germline gives CDR1 KGHDR, CDR2 SFDVKD. CDR3 sequence: CATSDFRTSGITDTQYF. The CDR3 bases are TGTGCCACCAGTGATTTTCGGACTAGCGGGATCACAGATACGCAGTATTTT.

This clonotype has just a few counts. The rearrangement links TRBV3-1 to TRBJ2-7; D not resolved. The V gene's germline CDR1 is LGHDT and CDR2 YNNKEL (reference sequence). This CDR3 spans 15 amino acids. The V and J ends lost 1 base and 0 bases respectively, with 10 bases between them. The CDR3 loop is CASSQVVRRSYEQYF. The CDR3 region has the DNA TGTGCCAGCAGCCAAGTCGTAAGACGCTCCTACGAGCAGTACTTC.

CDR3 amino acids: CASSLAGDSPPGQYF. The CDR3 coding sequence is TGTGCCAGCAGCTTAGCGGGGGACAGTCCCCCGGGGCAGTACTTC. The rearrangement uses TRBV7-9 and TRBJ2-5; 7 bases match TRBD1. Germline V lookup: CDR1 SEHNR, CDR2 FQNEAQ (reference sequence). V was pared by 0 bases and J by 11 bases, with 12 bases of the junction left unmatched. The CDR3 has 15 amino acids.

V is TRBV6-1 and J is TRBJ1-6, with D tentatively TRBD1 (5 bases). Trimming took 2 bases from V and 5 from J, leaving 13 bases between them. The CDR3 is made up of 16 amino acids. Germline loops: CDR1 MNHNS, CDR2 SASEGT. CDR3 sequence reads: CASSESWGGHNSPLHF. CDR3 nucleotides: TGTGCCAGCAGTGAATCTTGGGGCGGACATAATTCACCCCTCCACTTT.

This clonotype occurred a few times. An end of the junction does not agree with germline; a read error may underlie this. J is TRBJ2-1 and V is TRBV25-1; TRBD2 matches at 10 bases. The CDR3 is 19 amino acids. Germline CDR1 is MGHDK and CDR2 is SYGVNS. The chain's CDR3 is CASSERRLGLAGAYNGQFF. CDR3 in DNA: TGTGCCAGCAGTGAGCGCCGTCTTGGTCTAGCGGGGGCGTACAATGGGCAGTTCTTC.

V gene TRBV5-8 combines with J gene TRBJ2-3; D gene unclear. Trimming cost V 1 base and J 2 bases, with 20 bases left between them. Germline loops: CDR1 SGHTS, CDR2 YDEGEE. CDR3 size: 18 residues. CDR3 sequence: CASSLNFPTSRITDTQYF. For the CDR3, the DNA is TGTGCCAGCAGCTTGAATTTCCCAACCTCGAGAATCACAGATACGCAGTATTTT. The whole variable domain, remainder taken from reference TRBV5-8 and TRBJ2-3, is EAGVTQSPTHLIKTRGQQATLRCSPISGHTSVYWYQQALGLGLQFLLWYDEGEERNRGNFPPRFSGRQFPNYSSELNVNALELEDSALYLCASSLNFPTSRITDTQYFGPGTRLTVL.

The chain uses TRBV27 and TRBJ2-1, with TRBD2 matching over 9 bases. This CDR3 has 16 amino acids. The V gene end was trimmed by 2 bases and the J gene end by 6 bases; junction bases not matched to a gene: 8. Germline-derived CDR1 and CDR2 are MNHEY and SMNVEV (reference sequence). CDR3 residues: CASSLRAGGPFNEQFF. The CDR3 DNA follows: TGTGCCAGCAGTTTACGGGCGGGAGGGCCTTTCAATGAGCAGTTCTTC.

V and J are TRBV20-1 and TRBJ2-7; D gene unclear. Germline V gives CDR1 DFQATT, CDR2 SNEGSKA (reference sequence). The CDR3 spans 11 residues. Trimming left V 6 bases short and J 4 bases short, with 10 bases between. CDR3 DNA sequence: TGCAGTGCCCCGAAACGGTACGAGCAGTACTTC. It yields the protein CSAPKRYEQYF.

The V call is TRBV27, the J call TRBJ1-1; D uncertain. Germline CDR1 is MNHEY and CDR2 is SMNVEV (reference sequence). The CDR3 loop spans 14 amino acids. V dropped 1 base and J dropped 5 bases, with 11 bases sitting between them. The CDR3 nucleotides are TGTGCCAGCAGTTTATTACCGGGTTGGACTGAAGCTTTCTTT. This encodes CASSLLPGWTEAFF.

This clonotype has more than one count but fewer than ten. The J gene is TRBJ2-3, the V gene TRBV20-1; D may be TRBD2 (6 bases). CDR3 length: 14 amino acids. V was cut by 3 bases and J by 1 base, with 11 bases left in between. Germline CDR1 is DFQATT and CDR2 is SNEGSKA (reference sequence). CDR3: CSARWAGRTDTQYF. In nucleotides, the CDR3 is TGCAGTGCTAGGTGGGCGGGACGCACAGATACGCAGTATTTT.

The CDR3 region has the DNA TGCGCCAGCAGCCAAGATCGGTCTAGCGGGAGAAAGTTCTTAGTCTACAATGAGCAGTTCTTC. As protein: CASSQDRSSGRKFLVYNEQFF. J is TRBJ2-1 and V is TRBV4-1; 10 positions agree with TRBD2. The V segment lost 0 bases and the J segment 3 bases; nucleotides outside the gene matches: 17. Germline assignment: CDR1 MGHRA and CDR2 YSYEKL. The CDR3 loop spans 21 amino acids.

This CDR3 reads CASSLREGTSLYNEQFF. Here the CDR3 DNA reads TGCGCCAGCAGCTTGAGAGAAGGGACTAGTCTATACAATGAGCAGTTCTTC. The J gene is TRBJ2-1, the V gene TRBV5-1, with 8 bases aligning to TRBD2. The CDR3 sequence is 17 residues long. Germline CDR1 and CDR2: SGHRS and YFSETQ. The junction had 10 bases not matched to a gene; V was cut back by 1 base and J by 4 bases.

CDR3 nucleotides: TGTGCCAGCAGTGAACGATGGGGCGACAGGATGGGTTCACCCCTCCACTTT. This gives the protein CASSERWGDRMGSPLHF. This rearrangement joins TRBV25-1 to TRBJ1-6; possible D gene TRBD1, 6 bases. CDR3 length: 17 residues. V was pared by 2 bases and J by 9 bases, with 20 bases between. Germline CDR1 MGHDK, CDR2 SYGVNS.

A note on this clonotype: A much bigger clone sits one base away, suggesting this may be a read error. The chain employs TRBV6-5 and TRBJ2-5; no definite D call. The V and J ends lost 1 base and 4 bases respectively, with 4 bases between them. The CDR3 extends over 12 amino acids. Germline V CDR1 and CDR2: MNHEY, SVGAGI. The CDR3 DNA follows: TGTGCCAGCAGTTACTGGGGAGAGACCCAGTACTTC. Amino acids: CASSYWGETQYF.

The DNA for the CDR3 is TGTGCCAGCAGTTTAATCCCTGCTAACTATGGCTACACCTTC. It codes for CASSLIPANYGYTF. This chain joins TRBV27 and TRBJ1-2; D remains unclear. Trimming removed 2 bases from V and 0 bases from J, with 7 bases in between. Per the germline V gene, CDR1 is MNHEY and CDR2 is SMNVEV (reference sequence). The length of the CDR3 is 14 residues.

This clonotype was counted only a few times. The chain links TRBV12-3 or TRBV12-4 to TRBJ2-3, with 13 bases lining up with TRBD2. V was pared by 4 bases and J by 6 bases, with 10 bases of the junction left unmatched. The CDR3 has 17 residues. For the CDR3, the DNA is TGTGCCAGCAGTTGGACTAGCGGGGGTCGGGCACGGGATACGCAGTATTTT. Amino acid sequence: CASSWTSGGRARDTQYF.

The genes are TRBV7-6 and TRBJ2-1; TRBD2 matches at 8 bases. The DNA end favors TRBJ2-7, so the J call may be wrong. Germline V gene data show CDR1 as SGHVS and CDR2 as FNYEAQ. CDR3 size: 17 residues. The CDR3 spells CASSLDSGVPPYNEQYF. The CDR3 bases are TGTGCCAGCAGCTTAGATAGCGGGGTACCACCCTACAATGAGCAGTACTTC.

V gene TRBV4-1 combines with J gene TRBJ1-2, with a weak D call TRBD1 (5 bases). The ends were cut back, 0 bases at V and 8 bases at J, with 13 bases in the middle. Looked up from germline, CDR1 is MGHRA and CDR2 is YSYEKL. The CDR3 is 14 amino acids. The CDR3 protein is CASSQDRTGEGYTF. CDR3 nucleotide sequence: TGCGCCAGCAGCCAAGATAGAACAGGTGAAGGCTACACCTTC.